This is a list of T cell receptor beta chains from one sample in a study of shared clonotypes between healthy human individuals. Generated by immunoSEQ multiplex PCR, the TCRdb table keeps only in-frame clones and is missing some. The sample gives roughly 2.4 million clones, under 97% of which show up once; roughly 0.13% is in the top ten. Sequencing was carried out using naive CD4+ T cells sorted from blood. All receptors derive from a man aged 18 to 35 in good health. CDR3s include the opening cysteine and the closing phenylalanine or tryptophan. The order of the fields is CDR3 protein, CDR3 DNA, J gene, V gene, D gene, clone size. D genes are given only for firm matches. Size is omitted from some rows. Given values are once, few, many or a class for expanded clones.

CDR3 protein: CASSLGRGGVDTQYF; CDR3 DNA: TGTGCCAGCAGCTTGGGTCGGGGGGGCGTGGATACGCAGTATTTT; J gene: TRBJ2-3; V gene: TRBV5-4; D gene: TRBD2; clone size: NA
CDR3 protein: CASSKVDFGELFF; CDR3 DNA: TGTGCCAGCAGCAAAGTAGATTTCGGGGAGCTGTTTTTT; J gene: TRBJ2-2; V gene: TRBV21-1; D gene: NA; clone size: NA
CDR3 protein: CATSRGGRTVYEQYF; CDR3 DNA: TGTGCCACCAGCAGAGGGGGACGGACAGTCTACGAGCAGTACTTC; J gene: TRBJ2-7; V gene: TRBV15; D gene: NA; clone size: NA
CDR3 protein: CATRDGQGAIYEQYF; CDR3 DNA: TGTGCCACCCGTGACGGACAGGGGGCTATTTACGAGCAGTACTTC; J gene: TRBJ2-7; V gene: TRBV6-5; D gene: TRBD1; clone size: NA
CDR3 protein: CASATSGIYEQYF; CDR3 DNA: TGTGCCAGTGCGACTAGCGGAATATACGAGCAGTACTTC; J gene: TRBJ2-7; V gene: TRBV2; D gene: TRBD2; clone size: once
CDR3 protein: CAWSDGGVAKNIQYF; CDR3 DNA: TGTGCCTGGAGCGACGGGGGGGTAGCCAAAAACATTCAGTACTTC; J gene: TRBJ2-4; V gene: TRBV30; D gene: TRBD2; clone size: NA
CDR3 protein: CASSLAQRGTGNTIYF; CDR3 DNA: TGTGCCAGCAGCTTAGCGCAAAGGGGCACAGGAAACACCATATATTTT; J gene: TRBJ1-3; V gene: TRBV7-2; D gene: NA; clone size: NA
CDR3 protein: CASRPGKNHYTF; CDR3 DNA: TGTGCCAGCAGACCCGGGAAGAACCACTACACCTTC; J gene: TRBJ1-2; V gene: TRBV6-1; D gene: NA; clone size: NA
CDR3 protein: CASSPRTGGFNYGYTF; CDR3 DNA: TGTGCCAGCAGTCCACGGACAGGGGGCTTTAACTATGGCTACACCTTC; J gene: TRBJ1-2; V gene: TRBV28; D gene: TRBD1; clone size: NA
CDR3 protein: CATSREGATNEKLFF; CDR3 DNA: TGTGCCACCAGCAGAGAGGGTGCAACTAATGAAAAACTGTTTTTT; J gene: TRBJ1-4; V gene: TRBV15; D gene: NA; clone size: NA
CDR3 protein: CASSTNRNTEAFF; CDR3 DNA: TGTGCCAGCAGCACTAACAGGAACACTGAAGCTTTCTTT; J gene: TRBJ1-1; V gene: TRBV6-1; D gene: NA; clone size: NA
CDR3 protein: CASSKSYEQYF; CDR3 DNA: TGTGCCAGCAGCAAAAGCTACGAGCAGTACTTC; J gene: TRBJ2-7; V gene: TRBV21-1; D gene: NA; clone size: once
CDR3 protein: CSVDQDTDTQYF; CDR3 DNA: TGCAGCGTTGACCAGGACACAGATACGCAGTATTTT; J gene: TRBJ2-3; V gene: TRBV29-1; D gene: NA; clone size: once
CDR3 protein: CASSPDRAWGGELFF; CDR3 DNA: TGTGCCAGCAGCCCTGACAGGGCGTGGGGCGGGGAGCTGTTTTTT; J gene: TRBJ2-2; V gene: TRBV7-9; D gene: TRBD1; clone size: NA
CDR3 protein: CAISESGDTYGYTF; CDR3 DNA: TGTGCCATCAGTGAGTCGGGGGACACCTATGGCTACACCTTC; J gene: TRBJ1-2; V gene: TRBV10-3; D gene: NA; clone size: NA
CDR3 protein: CASSEAFQGGYGYTF; CDR3 DNA: TGTGCCAGCAGTGAAGCTTTCCAGGGAGGGTACGGCTACACCTTC; J gene: TRBJ1-2; V gene: TRBV2; D gene: NA; clone size: NA
CDR3 protein: CAWSNQAGRLIYEQYF; CDR3 DNA: TGTGCCTGGAGCAACCAGGCAGGGCGACTGATTTACGAGCAGTACTTC; J gene: TRBJ2-7; V gene: TRBV30; D gene: NA; clone size: NA
CDR3 protein: CASSEPQELNSPLHF; CDR3 DNA: TGCGCCAGCAGCGAGCCGCAGGAACTTAATTCACCCCTCCACTTT; J gene: TRBJ1-6; V gene: TRBV5-1; D gene: NA; clone size: NA
CDR3 protein: CAAEGGSRTGELFF; CDR3 DNA: TGTGCCGCCGAGGGCGGGAGCCGCACCGGGGAGCTGTTTTTT; J gene: TRBJ2-2; V gene: TRBV2; D gene: TRBD2; clone size: NA
CDR3 protein: CASNERWSGELFF; CDR3 DNA: TGTGCCAGCAACGAGAGATGGTCCGGGGAGCTGTTTTTT; J gene: TRBJ2-2; V gene: TRBV6-5; D gene: NA; clone size: NA
CDR3 protein: CASGRDNEKLFF; CDR3 DNA: TGTGCCAGCGGGAGGGATAATGAAAAACTGTTTTTT; J gene: TRBJ1-4; V gene: TRBV6-5; D gene: NA; clone size: NA
CDR3 protein: CASSDSSFNVLTF; CDR3 DNA: TGTGCCAGCAGTGACTCGTCCTTCAACGTCCTGACTTTC; J gene: TRBJ2-6; V gene: TRBV6-1; D gene: NA; clone size: NA
CDR3 protein: CASRDLRTKSYEQYF; CDR3 DNA: TGTGCCAGCAGGGATTTGCGTACAAAATCCTACGAGCAGTACTTC; J gene: TRBJ2-7; V gene: TRBV6-6; D gene: NA; clone size: NA
CDR3 protein: CAISVDRDGNYGYTF; CDR3 DNA: TGTGCCATCAGTGTAGACAGGGATGGGAACTATGGCTACACCTTC; J gene: TRBJ1-2; V gene: TRBV10-3; D gene: TRBD1; clone size: NA
CDR3 protein: CASSLWGTGYGEKLFF; CDR3 DNA: TGTGCCAGCAGTTTATGGGGGACAGGGTACGGTGAAAAACTGTTTTTT; J gene: TRBJ1-4; V gene: TRBV28; D gene: TRBD1; clone size: NA
CDR3 protein: CASYPGQKLNTEAFF; CDR3 DNA: TGTGCCAGCTACCCGGGACAGAAGTTGAACACTGAAGCTTTCTTT; J gene: TRBJ1-1; V gene: TRBV2; D gene: TRBD1; clone size: NA
CDR3 protein: CASSSDPAGGYNEQFF; CDR3 DNA: TGTGCCAGCAGCTCCGACCCGGCGGGAGGCTACAATGAGCAGTTCTTC; J gene: TRBJ2-1; V gene: TRBV7-2; D gene: TRBD2; clone size: NA
CDR3 protein: CASSQDDAGVVYNEQFF; CDR3 DNA: TGCGCCAGCAGCCAAGATGACGCGGGAGTAGTTTACAATGAGCAGTTCTTC; J gene: TRBJ2-1; V gene: TRBV4-3; D gene: TRBD2; clone size: NA
CDR3 protein: CASSIRPGYEQYF; CDR3 DNA: TGTGCCAGTAGTATTCGTCCCGGCTACGAGCAGTACTTC; J gene: TRBJ2-7; V gene: TRBV19; D gene: NA; clone size: NA
CDR3 protein: CASSGQGAPYNEKLFF; CDR3 DNA: TGTGCCAGCAGTGGACAGGGGGCTCCCTATAATGAAAAACTGTTTTTT; J gene: TRBJ1-4; V gene: TRBV25-1; D gene: TRBD1; clone size: NA
CDR3 protein: CAISRSGQAYNEQFF; CDR3 DNA: TGTGCCATCAGTCGGTCGGGACAGGCCTACAATGAGCAGTTCTTC; J gene: TRBJ2-1; V gene: TRBV10-3; D gene: TRBD1; clone size: NA
CDR3 protein: CASGSPRGAEATQYF; CDR3 DNA: TGTGCTAGTGGTTCACCCCGGGGAGCCGAGGCGACCCAGTACTTC; J gene: TRBJ2-5; V gene: TRBV12-5; D gene: NA; clone size: NA
CDR3 protein: CASIGENTGELFF; CDR3 DNA: TGTGCCAGCATCGGGGAGAACACCGGGGAGCTGTTTTTT; J gene: TRBJ2-2; V gene: TRBV9; D gene: NA; clone size: NA
CDR3 protein: CASRTLRGGGEQYF; CDR3 DNA: TGTGCCAGCAGAACCTTGCGGGGGGGAGGCGAGCAGTACTTC; J gene: TRBJ2-7; V gene: TRBV6-5; D gene: TRBD2; clone size: NA
CDR3 protein: CASSSGQVDYEQYF; CDR3 DNA: TGCGCCAGCAGCTCCGGACAGGTTGACTACGAGCAGTACTTC; J gene: TRBJ2-7; V gene: TRBV5-1; D gene: TRBD1; clone size: NA
CDR3 protein: CASSASGAPDTQYF; CDR3 DNA: TGTGCCAGCAGTGCGAGCGGGGCCCCAGATACGCAGTATTTT; J gene: TRBJ2-3; V gene: TRBV28; D gene: TRBD2; clone size: NA
CDR3 protein: CASSPNRGSGNTIYF; CDR3 DNA: TGTGCCAGCAGCCCGAACAGGGGCTCTGGAAACACCATATATTTT; J gene: TRBJ1-3; V gene: TRBV7-2; D gene: TRBD1; clone size: NA
CDR3 protein: CSAGTGGNQPQHF; CDR3 DNA: TGCAGCGCCGGTACCGGAGGCAATCAGCCCCAGCATTTT; J gene: TRBJ1-5; V gene: TRBV29-1; D gene: NA; clone size: NA